The 16 T cell receptor beta chains listed next were all sequenced from one sample in a study of vaccination effects on CD4 cells after COVID-19. Viral peptide pools were used in the ViraFEST assay to expand antigen-specific CD4+ T cells, and sequencing came afterward. CD4+ T cell isolation took place after approximately 11 days of culture. Vaccine recipients had no previous SARS-CoV-2 infection; their nucleocapsid antibodies were negative. TCRdb keeps only in-frame clones here, not all; method: immunoSEQ multiplex PCR. The table includes 30,000 to 35,000 clones, about three quarters detected once. Their recognized antigens are unknown. Sequences were derived from CD4+ T cells from PBMCs cultured with HCoV-OC43 spike peptides, sampled before COVID-19 vaccination. Subset specified: HCoV-OC43 spike overlapping peptide pool stimulation. Receptor source: a human donor who received a COVID-19 vaccine.

The chain employs TRBV5-4 and TRBJ2-7; tentatively, D is TRBD1 (5 bases). Looked up from germline, CDR1 is SGHNT and CDR2 is YYREEE (reference sequence). Trimming pared 5 bases from V and 2 bases from J, leaving 8 bases between. The CDR3 spans 12 residues. The CDR3 DNA sequence: TGTGCCAGCAGTCAGGACACCTACGAGCAGTACTTC. This gives the protein CASSQDTYEQYF.

The chain links TRBV6-5 to TRBJ1-4; D perhaps matches TRBD1 (5 bases). CDR1 and CDR2 from the germline V gene are MNHEY and SVGAGI. V lost 2 bases to trimming and J lost 5 bases, with 9 bases between them. CDR3 size: 14 residues. CDR3 in amino acids: CASSYPHRNEKLFF. The CDR3, as DNA: TGTGCCAGCAGTTACCCCCACAGGAATGAAAAACTGTTTTTT.

The V gene is TRBV7-2, the J gene TRBJ2-7; D gene uncertain. Germline V CDR1 and CDR2: SGHTA, FQGNSA. The V end was cut by 5 bases, the J end by 2 bases, with 13 bases between. This CDR3 has 14 amino acids. The CDR3 here is CASSPPIGAYEQYF. The CDR3 nucleotides are TGTGCCAGCAGCCCCCCGATCGGAGCCTACGAGCAGTACTTC.

This clone was found once. This rearrangement joins TRBV7-9 to TRBJ1-1; 8 bases match TRBD1. CDR3 length: 14 amino acids. Losses at the gene ends were 3 bases for V and 4 bases for J; bases not matched to a gene: 4. Germline values: CDR1 SEHNR, CDR2 FQNEAQ (reference sequence). For the CDR3, the DNA is TGTGCCAGCAGCTTTACCACAGGGGGCACTGAAGCTTTCTTT. This translates into CASSFTTGGTEAFF.

The V gene is TRBV7-5, the J gene TRBJ1-6. TRBV7-5 is noted as a pseudogene. The CDR3 sequence is 12 residues long. CDR3 protein: CARSLLRSPLHF. CDR3 in DNA: TGTGCCAGAAGCTTACTTCGATCACCCCTCCACTTT.

The chain joins TRBV9 to TRBJ1-2, with TRBD1 identical over 10 bases. The CDR3 totals 16 residues. Germline CDR1 reads SGDLS; CDR2 reads YYNGEE. V was clipped by 0 bases and J by 9 bases; unmatched bases: 11. The CDR3 here is CASSVATGTDRGSYTF. CDR3 nucleotides: TGTGCCAGCAGCGTAGCTACTGGCACGGACAGGGGGAGCTACACCTTC. The whole variable domain, remainder taken from reference TRBV9 and TRBJ1-2, is DSGVTQTPKHLITATGQRVTLRCSPRSGDLSVYWYQQSLDQGLQFLIQYYNGEERAKGNILERFSAQQFPDLHSELNLSSLELGDSALYFCASSVATGTDRGSYTFGSGTRLTVV.

The genes are TRBV7-2 and TRBJ1-1, with a weak D call TRBD1 (6 bases). This CDR3 comprises 14 residues. Germline CDR1 reads SGHTA; CDR2 reads FQGNSA. Between the trimmed V and J ends, which lost 5 bases and 5 bases, there was a span of 15 bases. This chain's CDR3 is CASSPRAGETEAFF. The CDR3 DNA reads as TGTGCCAGCAGCCCCCGGGCAGGGGAGACTGAAGCTTTCTTT.

This rearrangement joins TRBV28 to TRBJ1-6; D possibly corresponds to TRBD1 (6 bases). V was shortened by 4 bases and J by 9 bases, with 16 bases between the two germline ends. Germline V gene sequence: CDR1 MDHEN, CDR2 SYDVKM. This CDR3 region has 15 residues. The CDR3 DNA reads as TGTGCCAGCAGTTCAGCGCAGGGGAGTATTTCACCCCTCCACTTT. Translation: CASSSAQGSISPLHF.

This CDR3 is CASSQDRNTGELFF. CDR3 nucleotide sequence: TGTGCCAGCAGCCAGGACAGGAACACCGGGGAGCTGTTTTTT. This rearrangement joins TRBV4-2 to TRBJ2-2; D is perhaps TRBD1 (6 bases). CDR1 and CDR2 from the germline V gene are LGHNA and YNFKEQ. Trimming pared 3 bases from V and 1 base from J, leaving 6 bases between. This CDR3 spans 14 amino acids.

The V gene is TRBV6-5, the J gene TRBJ1-2, with 9 bases aligning to TRBD1. After removal of 2 bases from V and 7 bases from J, the junction contained 5 bases not matched to a gene. The CDR3 is made up of 14 amino acids. Germline lookup yields CDR1 MNHEY and CDR2 SVGAGI. This CDR3 reads CASSYRSTGGGYTF. In DNA form, the CDR3 reads TGTGCCAGCAGTTACCGGTCGACAGGGGGTGGCTACACCTTC.

The genes are TRBV5-1 and TRBJ2-3, with D tentatively TRBD1 or TRBD2 (6 bases each). This CDR3 comprises 14 residues. Trimming removed 4 bases at V and 3 bases at J, with 12 bases between. The germline V gene encodes CDR1 SGHRS and CDR2 YFSETQ. The CDR3 region has the DNA TGCGCCAGCAGCCCTACAGGGACTACAGATACGCAGTATTTT. Translation: CASSPTGTTDTQYF.

In this sample, this clone turned up once. This rearrangement joins TRBV5-1 to TRBJ2-5; a possible D gene is TRBD1 (7 bases). The CDR3 has 13 amino acids. V was pared by 3 bases and J by 7 bases, with 13 bases between. Germline assignment: CDR1 SGHRS and CDR2 YFSETQ. CDR3 residues: CASSSGQEGTQYF. In nucleotides, the CDR3 is TGCGCCAGCAGCTCTGGACAGGAGGGGACCCAGTACTTC. Full variable domain (remainder filled in from reference TRBV5-1 and TRBJ2-5): KAGVTQTPRYLIKTRGQQVTLSCSPISGHRSVSWYQQTPGQGLQFLFEYFSETQRNKGNFPGRFSGRQFSNSRSEMNVSTLELGDSALYLCASSSGQEGTQYFGPGTRLLVL.

The table lists this clone with a few counts. V is TRBV5-4 and J is TRBJ1-2; 7 bases line up with TRBD1. The germline V gene has CDR1 SGHNT and CDR2 YYREEE (reference sequence). J was trimmed by 0 bases and V by 4 bases; bases with no gene match: 3. This CDR3 spans 14 amino acids. The DNA of the CDR3 is TGTGCCAGCAGCCTGGACAGGACTAACTATGGCTACACCTTC. Translation gives CASSLDRTNYGYTF.

As concerns this clone: Its ends do not fully match the called genes, so a read error is possible. The rearrangement uses TRBV7-7 and TRBJ2-1; perhaps TRBD1 as D (6 bases). The CDR3 totals 15 residues. The germline V gene has CDR1 SSHAT and CDR2 FNYEAQ (reference sequence). This CDR3 is CASSLATGQGNEQFF. Written as DNA, the CDR3 is TGTGCTAGCAGCTTAGCTACAGGGCAGGGGAATGAGCAGTTCTTC.

The V call is TRBV27, the J call TRBJ1-1, with a possible D match to TRBD1 (5 bases). CDR3 size: 15 residues. The germline V and J ends were trimmed by 5 bases and 2 bases, with 15 bases remaining between them. Germline V lookup: CDR1 MNHEY, CDR2 SMNVEV (reference sequence). The CDR3 sequence is CASSTDSLINTEAFF. The CDR3 DNA follows: TGTGCCAGCAGTACCGACAGTCTCATCAACACTGAAGCTTTCTTT.

The gene calls are TRBV4-3 and TRBJ2-4, with TRBD1 identical over 8 bases. Germline CDR1 is LGHNA and CDR2 is YSLEER. This CDR3 is built from 19 residues. V dropped 1 base and J dropped 3; count of bases not matched to a gene: 14. CDR3 sequence (DNA): TGCGCCAGCAGCCAAGGACGGGGCCAGGGGGCGAGGGGCAAAAACATTCAGTACTTC. Its protein product is CASSQGRGQGARGKNIQYF.